Sequencing of this TCR beta chain was carried out in a study of shared clonotypes between healthy human individuals. The CDR3 is 15 amino acids. Germline CDR1 LGHNA, CDR2 YSLEER. Naive CD8 cells comprised CD45RO-negative, CCR7-positively selected cells, excluding terminally differentiated effector memory CD45RA+ cells. Regarding this clone: Sequence at one end of the junction differs from germline and may be a read error.

Replicate PCRs for sorted subsets used around 200 ng DNA; this equaled 25,000 to 30,000 T cell genomes. This table comes from immunoSEQ multiplex PCR, and its TCRdb copy is limited to in-frame clones, with some not included. The repertoire consists of 800,000 to 950,000 clones, with 96% occurring once and the leading ten covering 0.2% to 0.25%. This TCR was recovered from a man under 40 in good health. Specimen: naive CD8+ T cells sorted from blood. The rearrangement joins TRBV4-3 to TRBJ1-2; the match to TRBD1 covers 7 bases. The CDR3 bases are TGCGCCAGCAGCCAAGAGGTTTCCGGGACAGACCCCGTTTATTTC. As protein: CASSQEVSGTDPVYF.